The clone carrying this T cell receptor beta chain appeared once. Its antigen is unidentified. Germline CDR1 is LGHDT and CDR2 is YNNKEL (reference sequence). The CDR3 loop spans 15 amino acids. Trimming removed 1 base from V and 4 bases from J, with 13 bases in between. This record comes from a study of vaccination effects on CD4 cells after COVID-19. Ahead of sequencing, the ViraFEST assay grew antigen-specific CD4+ T cells using viral peptide pools. Having been cultured for approximately ten days, the cells underwent CD4+ T cell isolation. According to the study, vaccine recipients showed no prior SARS-CoV-2 infection and negative nucleocapsid antibodies. Some clones are missing from TCRdb's copy, which holds only in-frame ones; the method was immunoSEQ multiplex PCR. This repertoire shows under 45,000 clones, 55% to 75% found once; its top ten account for approximately 24%.

Sample: CD4+ T cells from PBMCs cultured with HCoV-OC43 spike peptides, taken before COVID-19 vaccination. The subset is: HCoV-OC43 spike overlapping peptide pool stimulation. The TCR was taken from a human donor who received a COVID-19 vaccine. The chain links TRBV3-1 (or the pseudogene TRBV3-2) to TRBJ1-2; D possibly corresponds to TRBD1 (6 bases). The CDR3 here is CASSQGGGSSYGYTF. Here the CDR3 DNA reads TGTGCCAGCAGCCAAGGCGGGGGCAGCAGCTATGGCTACACCTTC.